The clone carrying this TCR beta chain was detected only once. The antigen is undetermined. These data are taken from a study of T cells in Graves' hyperthyroidism and ophthalmopathy. Broader study findings: Most thyroid clonotypes with frequency above 0.001 were detected in blood.

V was pared by 3 bases and J by 9 bases, with 12 bases between. Germline V gives CDR1 SGDLS, CDR2 YYNGEE. The CDR3 runs 12 residues. RNA transcripts provided the source from which TCR beta CDR3 regions were amplified. RT-PCR in the first round (using the HTBI primer set) targeted the TCR CDR3. TCRdb processed the multiplex PCR reads anew with MiXCR; each CDR3 protein has one entry. The table includes about 700,000 distinct CDR3 sequences, over 40% detected once. The sequencing sample was made of peripheral blood or thyroid tissue (not recorded which). The TCR was taken from an adult man with Graves' disease, either hyperthyroidism or ophthalmopathy (not recorded which). V is TRBV9 and J is TRBJ1-1; D not resolved. This chain's CDR3 is CASSGVGTKAFF. CDR3 DNA: TGTGCCAGCAGCGGAGTCGGTACCAAAGCTTTCTTT.